A single sample gave rise to the 25 T cell receptor beta chains below, sequenced in a study of cytomegalovirus exposure and HLA in healthy donors. PCR used 60 Vbeta primers and 13 Jbeta primers. Measured with immunoSEQ multiplex PCR; TCRdb has only the in-frame clones, and not every one. Of around 130,000 clones in the sample, 65% to 85% are singletons; the top ten hold approximately 1.7%. Sequenced: PBMCs. The receptors originated from a woman in her 40s in good health and CMV-seronegative.

J is TRBJ2-5 and V is TRBV29-1; TRBD2 matches 8 bases. This CDR3 is 15 amino acids long. Germline values: CDR1 SQVTM, CDR2 ANQGSEA. V shed 3 bases and J 1 base; nucleotides not matched to a gene: 7. CDR3 nucleotide sequence: TGCAGCGTTGATGGGGCGGGAGGCCTCCAAGAGACCCAGTACTTC. Its translation is CSVDGAGGLQETQYF.

The chain has TRBV6-4 and TRBJ2-3; perhaps TRBD2 as D (5 bases). V lost 0 bases, J lost 6 bases, and 16 bases lay in between. CDR1 MRHNA and CDR2 SNTAGT come from the germline V gene. CDR3 size: 16 residues. For the CDR3, the DNA is TGTGCCAGCAGTGACTCCCTAGCCCGGGATCGCGATACGCAGTATTTT. This gives the protein CASSDSLARDRDTQYF.

The gene calls are TRBV6-1 and TRBJ1-2, with TRBD1 matching over 8 bases. V lost 8 bases and J lost 2; bases outside the gene matches: 4. This CDR3 region has 13 residues. Per germline, CDR1 MNHNS and CDR2 SASEGT. The CDR3 protein is CASERQGNYGYTF. Written as DNA, the CDR3 is TGTGCCAGCGAGAGACAGGGGAACTATGGCTACACCTTC.

The V gene is TRBV6-5, the J gene TRBJ2-3; D is unclear. Germline values: CDR1 MNHEY, CDR2 SVGAGI. The V gene lost 7 bases and the J gene lost 4 bases, with 9 bases spanning the gap. The CDR3 has 12 amino acids. The DNA for the CDR3 is TGTGCCAGCACCTCGTTTTCAGATACGCAGTATTTT. As protein: CASTSFSDTQYF.

The chain combines TRBV2 with TRBJ2-1; D gene uncertain. V lost 6 bases and J 0 bases, leaving 6 bases between the germline ends. The CDR3 sequence is 13 residues long. From germline, CDR1 is SNHLY and CDR2 FYNNEI. CDR3 residues: CASRRSSYNEQFF. As DNA, the CDR3 is TGTGCCAGCAGGCGGAGCTCCTACAATGAGCAGTTCTTC.

The CDR3: CASSLGLAGGEQFF. In DNA form, the CDR3 reads TGCGCCAGCAGCCTGGGACTAGCGGGAGGGGAGCAGTTCTTC. The V and J genes are TRBV5-1 and TRBJ2-1; TRBD2 matches at 16 bases. Trimming removed 4 bases from V and 10 bases from J; junction bases left unmatched: 2. This CDR3 contains 14 residues. Germline CDR1 and CDR2: SGHRS and YFSETQ.

The rearrangement joins TRBV28 to TRBJ1-2; D gene ambiguous. Germline CDR1 and CDR2: MDHEN and SYDVKM. The CDR3 loop spans 12 amino acids. Trimming shortened V by 6 bases and J by 3 bases, and 8 bases separated the two germline ends. The CDR3 is CASRTSDYGYTF. The CDR3, as DNA: TGTGCCAGCAGGACATCAGACTATGGCTACACCTTC.

This chain connects TRBV19 to TRBJ2-5; perhaps TRBD1 as D (6 bases). Trimming pared 6 bases from V and 2 bases from J, leaving 10 bases between. CDR3 length: 13 residues. CDR1 and CDR2 from the germline V gene are LNHDA and SQIVND (reference sequence). The DNA for the CDR3 is TGTGCCAGTAGCACAGGGAATCAAGAGACCCAGTACTTC. It encodes CASSTGNQETQYF. Full variable domain (outside the CDR3, taken from reference TRBV19 and TRBJ2-5): DGGITQSPKYLFRKEGQNVTLSCEQNLNHDAMYWYRQDPGQGLRLIYYSQIVNDFQKGDIAEGYSVSREKKESFPLTVTSAQKNPTAFYLCASSTGNQETQYFGPGTRLLVL.

The J gene is TRBJ1-1, the V gene TRBV7-9; D unresolved. Germline lookup yields CDR1 SEHNR and CDR2 FQNEAQ (reference sequence). The length of the CDR3 is 13 residues. V lost 3 bases and J lost 3, with 8 bases in between. CDR3 bases: TGTGCCAGCAGCTTTACCGGGGACACTGAAGCTTTCTTT. Translation: CASSFTGDTEAFF.

This sequence joins TRBV5-1 and TRBJ1-2; 8 nucleotides align to TRBD1. CDR1 SGHRS and CDR2 YFSETQ come from the germline V gene. The V gene end was trimmed by 4 bases and the J gene end by 4 bases; junction bases not matched to a gene: 6. The CDR3 has 14 residues. The DNA of the CDR3 is TGCGCCAGCAGCCGACCCGGACAGGGCTATGGCTACACCTTC. Translation: CASSRPGQGYGYTF.

With regard to this clone: Its ends do not fully match the called genes, so a read error is possible. The chain carries TRBV7-9 and TRBJ2-2; D perhaps matches TRBD1 (5 bases). The CDR3 contains 19 residues. Germline V gene lookup returns CDR1 SEHNR and CDR2 FQNEAQ (reference sequence). The CDR3 DNA sequence: TGTTCCAGCAGCTCAATTATGGCCACTCAGGGTGGTGGGACCGGGGAGCTGTTTTTT. Translated: CSSSSIMATQGGGTGELFF.

The rearrangement uses TRBV28 and TRBJ1-5; D call uncertain. CDR3 size: 14 residues. Germline V gene data show CDR1 as MDHEN and CDR2 as SYDVKM. Trimming took 3 bases from V and 4 from J, leaving 10 bases between them. The CDR3 sequence: CASSFQVVNQPQHF. CDR3 in DNA: TGTGCCAGCAGTTTTCAGGTCGTGAATCAGCCCCAGCATTTT.

The V and J genes are TRBV5-4 and TRBJ1-1, with D possibly TRBD1 on 6 matching bases. The V and J ends lost 4 bases and 8 bases respectively, with 12 bases between them. The CDR3 spans 12 residues. The germline V gene has CDR1 SGHNT and CDR2 YYREEE (reference sequence). The CDR3 DNA reads TGTGCCAGCAGCCCTTATACAGGGGAAGCTTTCTTT. The encoded protein is CASSPYTGEAFF.

J is TRBJ2-2 and V is TRBV11-3; 7 nucleotides align to TRBD1. V lost 4 bases and J lost 1; bases outside the gene matches: 3. The CDR3 is 15 amino acids. Germline V gene data show CDR1 as SGHNT and CDR2 as YENEEA. The CDR3: CASSSGQQNTGELFF. The CDR3 nucleotides read TGTGCCAGCAGCTCGGGACAGCAGAACACCGGGGAGCTGTTTTTT. Based on the CDR3 plus reference TRBV11-3 and TRBJ2-2, the full variable domain is EAGVVQSPRYKIIEKKQPVAFWCNPISGHNTLYWYLQNLGQGPELLIRYENEEAVDDSQLPKDRFSAERLKGVDSTLKIQPAELGDSAVYLCASSSGQQNTGELFFGEGSRLTVL.

This chain connects TRBV6-6 to TRBJ2-7; 12 bases are shared with TRBD1. This CDR3 comprises 15 residues. V lost 5 bases to trimming and J lost 5 bases; unmatched junction nucleotides: 7. Germline V gene data show CDR1 as MNHNY and CDR2 as SVGAGI (reference sequence). CDR3 sequence reads: CASSQRGTGGDEQYF. CDR3 bases: TGTGCCAGCAGTCAGCGGGGGACAGGGGGCGACGAGCAGTACTTC.

A few counts support this clone. This sequence joins TRBV5-1 and TRBJ2-3; 13 nucleotides match TRBD2. Germline V gives CDR1 SGHRS, CDR2 YFSETQ. After removal of 4 bases from V and 2 bases from J, the junction contained 10 bases not matched to a gene. The CDR3 covers 18 residues. CDR3 residues: CASSTGLAGRGHTDTQYF. The CDR3 DNA reads as TGCGCCAGCAGCACGGGACTAGCGGGGAGGGGACACACAGATACGCAGTATTTT.

The CDR3 protein is CASSYLAGDEYEKLFF. Here the CDR3 DNA reads TGTGCCAGCAGCTATCTAGCGGGGGACGAGTATGAAAAACTGTTTTTT. This chain connects TRBV28 to TRBJ1-4; D is perhaps TRBD1 (5 bases). CDR1 and CDR2 from the germline V gene are MDHEN and SYDVKM. CDR3 length: 16 amino acids. V was pared by 6 bases and J by 6 bases, with 20 bases between. Variable domain in full (rest from reference TRBV28 and TRBJ1-4): DVKVTQSSRYLVKRTGEKVFLECVQDMDHENMFWYRQDPGLGLRLIYFSYDVKMKEKGDIPEGYSVSREKKERFSLILESASTNQTSMYLCASSYLAGDEYEKLFFGSGTQLSVL.

Only a few counts were recorded for this clone. The V call is TRBV28, the J call TRBJ1-2; a weak D match, TRBD1 (5 bases). V shed 2 bases and J shed 7 bases, with 14 bases lying between them. Germline V gene lookup returns CDR1 MDHEN and CDR2 SYDVKM. This CDR3 has 14 residues. The DNA for the CDR3 is TGTGCCAGCAGTTTAGTGGCGGGGCGGGGTGGCTACACCTTC. It is translated as CASSLVAGRGGYTF.

The rearrangement links TRBV27 to TRBJ1-4; D is unclear. CDR1 is MNHEY, CDR2 SMNVEV, per germline (reference sequence). This CDR3 has 19 amino acids. Trimming pared 2 bases from V and 7 bases from J, leaving 26 bases between. In DNA, the CDR3 is TGTGCCAGCAGTTTACGGTTTGGACTGCGGAGTTATGAGGGTGAAAAACTGTTTTTT. Translating gives CASSLRFGLRSYEGEKLFF.

The rearrangement uses TRBV27 and TRBJ1-1; maybe TRBD1 (6 bases). V lost 6 bases and J 1 base, leaving 15 bases between the germline ends. Germline values: CDR1 MNHEY, CDR2 SMNVEV (reference sequence). The CDR3 loop spans 15 amino acids. CDR3 DNA sequence: TGTGCCAGCAGCATCAGGGGAAACCGGAACACTGAAGCTTTCTTT. Translation: CASSIRGNRNTEAFF.

This chain uses TRBV25-1 with TRBJ2-2, with 10 bases matching TRBD1. This CDR3 region has 18 residues. The trim removed 0 bases at V and 6 bases at J, leaving 10 bases unmatched. The germline V gene has CDR1 MGHDK and CDR2 SYGVNS. The CDR3 sequence is CASSEYLTGTGDPGELFF. The DNA of the CDR3 is TGTGCCAGCAGTGAATATTTGACCGGGACAGGGGACCCCGGGGAGCTGTTTTTT.

The chain uses TRBV10-2 and TRBJ2-1, with 13 bases matching TRBD2. J lost 4 bases, V lost 6 bases, and 12 bases had no gene match. Germline CDR1 WSHSY, CDR2 SAAADI. This CDR3 contains 18 residues. The DNA for the CDR3 is TGCGCCAGCAGAGGACTAGCGGGGGCCCCATACGAGTACAATGAGCAGTTCTTC. Translating it yields CASRGLAGAPYEYNEQFF.

The V gene is TRBV9, the J gene TRBJ1-2; possible D gene TRBD1, 5 bases. V lost 0 bases to trimming and J lost 1 base, with 10 bases between them. Germline loops: CDR1 SGDLS, CDR2 YYNGEE. The CDR3 has 15 amino acids. The DNA for the CDR3 is TGTGCCAGCAGCGTAGAGGGGAGGTTTAACTATGGCTACACCTTC. Residues: CASSVEGRFNYGYTF.

The V gene is TRBV19, the J gene TRBJ2-7, with 9 bases aligning to TRBD1. With 8 bases clipped from V and 4 bases from J, the junction kept 12 bases outside the gene matches. The CDR3 is 15 residues long. CDR1 LNHDA and CDR2 SQIVND come from the germline V gene (reference sequence). The DNA of the CDR3 is TGTGCCAGTGGGCCACAGGGGGCTAATAGGTACGAGCAGTACTTC. This translates into CASGPQGANRYEQYF.

The sample holds a few counts of this clone. This chain links TRBV19 with TRBJ1-2; 9 bases agree with TRBD1. The CDR3 extends over 21 amino acids. J was trimmed by 6 bases and V by 1 base; bases with no gene match: 24. Germline CDR1 reads LNHDA; CDR2 reads SQIVND (reference sequence). CDR3 DNA sequence: TGTGCCAGTAGTATAGGATCATTGGGGGGACAGGGATCCGGGTCACTGAATGGCTACACCTTC. Its protein product is CASSIGSLGGQGSGSLNGYTF.